This record concerns one T cell receptor beta chain sequence. Antigen specificity is unknown. Per the germline V gene, CDR1 is SGHAT and CDR2 is FQNNGV. This CDR3 has 11 residues. Each TCR beta cDNA library carried unique molecular identifiers. A few hundred thousand cDNA molecules were obtained from roughly 0.93 to 9.6 million T cells. Each CDR3 protein gets one entry after TCRdb re-called the PCR reads with MiXCR. The table has fewer than 600,000 distinct CDR3 sequences, over 35% seen once. This specimen belongs to a study of post-analysis software for immune sequencing data. Study-level background: Progressive-relapsing, secondary progressive and relapsing-remitting multiple sclerosis were among the disease courses included.

General observations from the study: When patients were compared with controls, about five TRBV segments were more frequent, TRBV5-6, TRBV5-1 and TRBV20-1 among them. Multiple sclerosis patients had significantly lower normalized Chao1 diversity than controls. F measure clustering grouped samples strongly by preparation batch.

The chain uses TRBV11-2 and TRBJ2-4; no clear D gene. TRBJ2-7 explains the end of the DNA better; the J call may be wrong. The receptor's source is a girl aged 5 to 17 with multiple sclerosis. The sample taken for sequencing was blood. The CDR3 sequence: CASSLFSEQYF. The CDR3, as DNA: TGTGCCAGCAGCTTATTCTCCGAGCAGTACTTC.